The 21 T cell receptor beta chains below all came from one sample that was sequenced in a study of T cell responses to AZD1222 COVID-19 vaccine. Produced via immunoSEQ multiplex PCR; TCRdb's table is partial and in-frame only. The data hold about 94,000 clones, with approximately 87% observed a single time. The input for sequencing was peripheral blood, taken 28 days after the second AZD1222 dose. The receptors shown here come from an adult who received the AZD1222 COVID-19 vaccine.

The V call is TRBV3-1 (or the pseudogene TRBV3-2), the J call TRBJ2-1; 8 bases line up with TRBD2. V lost 1 base, J lost 6 bases, and 5 bases stayed unmatched. The CDR3 is 15 amino acids. Per germline, CDR1 LGHDT and CDR2 YNNKEL (reference sequence). As DNA, the CDR3 is TGTGCCAGCAGCCAAGCTGTCGGGGGGGCCAATGAGCAGTTCTTC. Translation gives CASSQAVGGANEQFF.

The chain is built from TRBV5-1 and TRBJ2-5, with 12 nucleotides matching TRBD2. The germline V gene encodes CDR1 SGHRS and CDR2 YFSETQ. The trim removed 0 bases at V and 5 bases at J, leaving 5 bases unmatched. CDR3 length: 16 residues. CDR3 nucleotides: TGCGCCAGCAGCTTGGCCCTAGCGGGGGGGCTGGAGACCCAGTACTTC. It codes for CASSLALAGGLETQYF.

The chain carries TRBV10-3 and TRBJ1-1; 10 nucleotides agree with TRBD1. With V trimmed by 6 bases and J by 2 bases, 15 bases remained unmatched. CDR3 length: 18 amino acids. In germline, CDR1 is ENHRY, CDR2 SYGVKD. The CDR3 loop reads CAIRATGQGEEKNTEAFF. In DNA form, the CDR3 reads TGTGCCATCAGAGCAACCGGACAGGGGGAGGAAAAAAACACTGAAGCTTTCTTT.

The gene calls are TRBV11-3 and TRBJ2-2; 12 nucleotides align to TRBD1. CDR3 size: 16 residues. Trimming cost V 4 bases and J 4 bases; bases outside gene matches: 4. CDR1 is SGHNT and CDR2 is YENEEA in the germline V gene. This chain's CDR3 is CASSSGTGGFTGELFF. CDR3 bases: TGTGCCAGCAGCTCCGGGACAGGGGGCTTCACCGGGGAGCTGTTTTTT. Full variable domain (rest looked up from reference TRBV11-3 and TRBJ2-2): EAGVVQSPRYKIIEKKQPVAFWCNPISGHNTLYWYLQNLGQGPELLIRYENEEAVDDSQLPKDRFSAERLKGVDSTLKIQPAELGDSAVYLCASSSGTGGFTGELFFGEGSRLTVL.

The chain uses TRBV5-8 and TRBJ2-5; the D gene could be TRBD1 or TRBD2 (6 bases each). V was trimmed by 0 bases and J by 4 bases, leaving 19 bases between them. The CDR3 spans 17 residues. CDR1 and CDR2 from the germline V gene are SGHTS and YDEGEE. CDR3 amino acids: CASSLVYDGRGGETQYF. CDR3 DNA sequence: TGTGCCAGCAGCTTGGTTTACGACGGCAGGGGAGGAGAGACCCAGTACTTC.

This chain links TRBV6-6 with TRBJ1-2; D ambiguous. The CDR3 has 12 residues. Germline assignment: CDR1 MNHNY and CDR2 SVGAGI (reference sequence). Trimming took off 5 bases at V and 0 bases at J, with 4 bases between the two ends. The CDR3 bases are TGTGCCAGCAGTACATCTAACTATGGCTACACCTTC. Amino acids: CASSTSNYGYTF.

The CDR3 bases are TGTGCCCCTTCTGAAATATTGGGGCTCCAAAGGAATCAGCCCCAGCATTTT. Its protein is CAPSEILGLQRNQPQHF. V usage is TRBV27 and J usage is TRBJ1-5, with D possibly matching TRBD1 (5 bases). V was cut by 11 bases and J by 4 bases, with 27 bases left in between. Germline CDR1 is MNHEY and CDR2 is SMNVEV (reference sequence). The CDR3 covers 17 residues.

This chain connects TRBV7-2 to TRBJ1-5, with D possibly being TRBD1 (5 bases). Germline V lookup: CDR1 SGHTA, CDR2 FQGNSA. The CDR3 consists of 15 residues. Trimming stripped 3 bases from V and 4 bases from J, with 13 bases between. The CDR3, as DNA: TGTGCCAGCAGCTTCGGGGCAGGAATAAATCAGCCCCAGCATTTT. Its translation is CASSFGAGINQPQHF.

The chain links TRBV6-1 to TRBJ2-4; D perhaps matches TRBD1 (5 bases). V shed 4 bases and J shed 0 bases, with 13 bases lying between them. This CDR3 is 16 amino acids long. Germline V lookup: CDR1 MNHNS, CDR2 SASEGT. The CDR3 sequence is CASSGVKGVAKNIQYF. CDR3 bases: TGTGCCAGCAGTGGGGTAAAAGGGGTAGCCAAAAACATTCAGTACTTC.

CDR3 sequence: CASGLPKAGSPLHF. The CDR3 region has the DNA TGTGCCAGCGGACTTCCCAAAGCAGGCTCACCCCTCCACTTT. This chain joins TRBV28 and TRBJ1-6; D is uncertain. The germline V gene encodes CDR1 MDHEN and CDR2 SYDVKM. This CDR3 region has 14 residues. The V end lost 8 bases, the J end lost 10 bases, and 18 bases lay between the germline ends.

The gene calls are TRBV7-2 and TRBJ1-6, with a tentative D call TRBD1 (5 bases). The CDR3 runs to 15 residues. Germline V gene sequence: CDR1 SGHTA, CDR2 FQGNSA. Trimming stripped 3 bases from V and 4 bases from J, with 10 bases between. CDR3 DNA: TGTGCCAGCAGCTTGGGAGGGGATTATAATTCACCCCTCCACTTT. Residues: CASSLGGDYNSPLHF.

This chain connects TRBV6-5 to TRBJ1-2; 9 nucleotides match TRBD1. This CDR3 contains 14 residues. The J segment lost 2 bases and the V segment lost 6 bases, leaving 4 bases of the junction unmatched. Germline V gives CDR1 MNHEY, CDR2 SVGAGI. CDR3 DNA sequence: TGTGCCAGCAGCTTTGACAGGGGGAACTATGGCTACACCTTC. Its translation is CASSFDRGNYGYTF.

The gene calls are TRBV5-1 and TRBJ1-4; 7 positions agree with TRBD1. The CDR3 length is 16 residues. The ends lost 4 bases at V and 0 bases at J; junction bases unmatched: 6. Germline V gives CDR1 SGHRS, CDR2 YFSETQ. The CDR3 DNA follows: TGCGCCAGCAGCCCTGGACAGGCTACAACTAATGAAAAACTGTTTTTT. Protein: CASSPGQATTNEKLFF.

The gene calls are TRBV29-1 and TRBJ1-6; the D is unclear. The V gene's germline CDR1 is SQVTM and CDR2 ANQGSEA. This CDR3 spans 13 amino acids. V lost 5 bases to trimming and J lost 9 bases, with 14 bases between them. CDR3 region: CSVQSGVGSPLHF. The CDR3 DNA follows: TGCAGCGTTCAGTCTGGGGTAGGTTCACCCCTCCACTTT.

This clone was observed a single time. The chain carries TRBV6-1 and TRBJ1-6, with D unclear. The germline gives CDR1 MNHNS, CDR2 SASEGT. This CDR3 contains 17 residues. V shed 1 base and J shed 8 bases, with 18 bases lying between them. CDR3 sequence reads: CASSEVAPGVSDSPLHF. Here the CDR3 DNA reads TGTGCCAGCAGTGAAGTTGCCCCGGGTGTTTCGGATTCACCCCTCCACTTT.

This clone was found once. This rearrangement joins TRBV28 to TRBJ2-7; 9 bases are shared with TRBD2. J lost 2 bases, V lost 5 bases, and 10 bases had no gene match. Germline CDR1 is MDHEN and CDR2 is SYDVKM. The CDR3 is 16 residues long. The CDR3: CASSSGGSGRPYEQYF. As DNA, the CDR3 is TGTGCCAGCAGTAGCGGGGGGTCGGGGAGACCCTACGAGCAGTACTTC.

This rearrangement joins TRBV12-3 or TRBV12-4 to TRBJ1-2, with 8 bases aligning to TRBD1. The trim removed 6 bases at V and 7 bases at J, leaving 4 bases unmatched. The CDR3 has 12 residues. The DNA for the CDR3 is TGTGCCAGCAGGCCCACAGGGGGTGGCTACACCTTC. Its translation: CASRPTGGGYTF.

The chain couples TRBV28 to TRBJ1-6; the D is unclear. The V end was cut by 2 bases, the J end by 2 bases, with 13 bases between. Germline V CDR1 and CDR2: MDHEN, SYDVKM. The CDR3 spans 17 residues. For the CDR3, the DNA is TGTGCCAGCAGTTTACCAACCGGGCGGCCCTATAATTCACCCCTCCACTTT. The encoded protein is CASSLPTGRPYNSPLHF. Using reference TRBV28 and TRBJ1-6 for the parts outside the CDR3, the full variable domain is DVKVTQSSRYLVKRTGEKVFLECVQDMDHENMFWYRQDPGLGLRLIYFSYDVKMKEKGDIPEGYSVSREKKERFSLILESASTNQTSMYLCASSLPTGRPYNSPLHFGNGTRLTVT.

The chain couples TRBV5-4 to TRBJ2-3; TRBD1 might be the D (6 bases). This CDR3 contains 17 residues. The V and J ends lost 3 bases and 0 bases respectively, with 17 bases between them. Germline V CDR1 and CDR2: SGHNT, YYREEE (reference sequence). The CDR3 nucleotides are TGTGCCAGCAGCTGGGGGCAACACGAGACTAGCACAGATACGCAGTATTTT. It encodes CASSWGQHETSTDTQYF.

J is TRBJ1-4 and V is TRBV3-1 (or the pseudogene TRBV3-2); a weak D match, TRBD1 (6 bases). The CDR3 covers 16 residues. The germline V gene encodes CDR1 LGHDT and CDR2 YNNKEL (reference sequence). V was cut by 3 bases and J by 10 bases, with 21 bases left in between. The CDR3 DNA sequence: TGTGCCAGCAGCCAGGGGGCTCCGGGACAAGGAGGAAAACTGTTTTTT. This gives the protein CASSQGAPGQGGKLFF.

This chain links TRBV12-3 or TRBV12-4 with TRBJ2-5; 8 bases line up with TRBD2. The CDR3 runs 13 residues. Trimming at V came to 6 bases and at J to 9 bases, leaving 9 bases not matched to a gene. The CDR3 bases are TGTGCCAGCAGCGCGGGGGGTGAGGATCCCCAGTACTTC. This sequence encodes CASSAGGEDPQYF.